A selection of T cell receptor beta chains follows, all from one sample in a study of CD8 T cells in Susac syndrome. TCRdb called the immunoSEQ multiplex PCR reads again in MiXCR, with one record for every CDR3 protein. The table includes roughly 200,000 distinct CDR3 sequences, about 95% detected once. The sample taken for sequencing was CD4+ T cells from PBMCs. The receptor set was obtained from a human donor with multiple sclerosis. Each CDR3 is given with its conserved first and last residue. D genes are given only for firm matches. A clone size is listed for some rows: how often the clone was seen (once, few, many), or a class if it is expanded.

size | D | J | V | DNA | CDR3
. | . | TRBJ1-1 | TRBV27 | TGTGCCAGCGGATTAGGACTGACGAACACTGAAGCTTTCTTT | CASGLGLTNTEAFF
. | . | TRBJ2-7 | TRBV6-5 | TGTGCCAGCAGTTCCCAGGACAGCCGAGGTAGGGGGGAGCAGTACTTC | CASSSQDSRGRGEQYF
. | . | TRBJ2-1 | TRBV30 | TGTGCCTGGAGTGTACGACCGGGGGATGAGCAGTTCTTC | CAWSVRPGDEQFF
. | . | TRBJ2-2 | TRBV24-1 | TGTGCCACGGGAGCCAGAAACACCGGGGAGCTGTTTTTT | CATGARNTGELFF
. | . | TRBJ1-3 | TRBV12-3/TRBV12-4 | TGTGCCAGCGGCCCCGGGTCGGGTGGAAACACCATATATTTT | CASGPGSGGNTIYF
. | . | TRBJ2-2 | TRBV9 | TGTGCCAGCGGATCTCAGGCGGAGTTCACCGGGGAGCTGTTTTTT | CASGSQAEFTGELFF
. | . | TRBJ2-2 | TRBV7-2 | TGTGCCAGCAGTAGGCAAGCGAACACCGGGGAGCTGTTTTTT | CASSRQANTGELFF
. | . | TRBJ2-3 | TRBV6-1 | TGTGCCAGCAGTCCCGAGGTCAGGGAGGCGCAGTATTTT | CASSPEVREAQYF
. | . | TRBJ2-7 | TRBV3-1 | TGTGCCAGCAGCCAAGACGCGACTACCTACGAGCAGTACTTC | CASSQDATTYEQYF
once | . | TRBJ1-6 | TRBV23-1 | TGCGCCAGCAGTCAATCCCCAGGGCCGGATTCACCCCTCCACTTT | CASSQSPGPDSPLHF
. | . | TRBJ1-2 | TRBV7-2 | TGTGCCAGCAGCTCCGCGATAGGAGGGCGCGGAGATGGCTACACCTTC | CASSSAIGGRGDGYTF
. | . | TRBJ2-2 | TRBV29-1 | TGCAGCGTTGAGATGCAGGGAGCACCCGGGGAGCTGTTTTTT | CSVEMQGAPGELFF
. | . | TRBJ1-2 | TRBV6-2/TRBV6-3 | TGTGCCAGCAGTTACTCGATCGCAGGGGATAGGGGCTACACCTTC | CASSYSIAGDRGYTF
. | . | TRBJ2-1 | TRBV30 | TGTGCCTGGTCGAGTCTTATATACAATGAGCAGTTCTTC | CAWSSLIYNEQFF
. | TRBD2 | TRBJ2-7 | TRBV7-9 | TGTGCCAGCAGTCAGGGACTAGCGGGGTATATCTCCTACGAGCAGTACTTC | CASSQGLAGYISYEQYF
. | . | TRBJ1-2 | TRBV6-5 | TGTGCCAGCAGTCGCGACAGAACCTATGGCTACACCTTC | CASSRDRTYGYTF
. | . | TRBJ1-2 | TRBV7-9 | TGTGCCAGCAGCCCCCGGGACACAGCTAACTATGGCTACACCTTC | CASSPRDTANYGYTF
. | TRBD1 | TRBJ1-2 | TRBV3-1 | TGTGCCAGCAGCCATGGGACAGGGGGCGACTACACCTTC | CASSHGTGGDYTF
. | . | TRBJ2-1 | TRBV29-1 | TGCAGCGTTGAAGCTTCCAGTCAGGGGTTCTACAATGAGCAGTTCTTC | CSVEASSQGFYNEQFF
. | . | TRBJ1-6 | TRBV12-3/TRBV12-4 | TGTGCCAGCAGTGGGACGTATTCACCCCTCCACTTT | CASSGTYSPLHF
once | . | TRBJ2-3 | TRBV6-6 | TGTGCCAGCAGTTACGGGGCAGACACAGATACGCAGTATTTT | CASSYGADTDTQYF
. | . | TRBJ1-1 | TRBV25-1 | TGTGCCAGCAGTGAGAGTCAGGGGAATAGGAATGAAGCTTTCTTT | CASSESQGNRNEAFF
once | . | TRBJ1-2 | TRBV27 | TGTGCCAGCAGTCCAGAGGACGGACTCTATGGCTACACCTTC | CASSPEDGLYGYTF
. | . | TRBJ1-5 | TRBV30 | TGTGCCTGGGAGCAAGACAGAGATCAGCCCCAGCATTTT | CAWEQDRDQPQHF
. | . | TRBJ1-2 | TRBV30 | TGTGCCTGGTACACGGGCGGCTATGGCTACACCTTC | CAWYTGGYGYTF
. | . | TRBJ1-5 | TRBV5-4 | TGTGCCAGCAGCTTGGGACCCCTGAGCAATCAGCCCCAGCATTTT | CASSLGPLSNQPQHF
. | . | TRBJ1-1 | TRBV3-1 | TGTGCCAGCAGCCCCCAGGTTCTGAACACTGAAGCTTTCTTT | CASSPQVLNTEAFF
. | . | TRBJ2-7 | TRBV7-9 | TGTGCCAGCAGCTCAAAAGACAGAAACTCCTACGAGCAGTACTTC | CASSSKDRNSYEQYF
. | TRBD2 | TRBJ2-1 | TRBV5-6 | TGTGCCAGCAGCGCGGGACTAGCGGTTTACAATGAGCAGTTCTTC | CASSAGLAVYNEQFF
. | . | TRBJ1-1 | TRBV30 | TGTGCCTGGAGGACATCCCCGGCGGAAGCTTTCTTT | CAWRTSPAEAFF
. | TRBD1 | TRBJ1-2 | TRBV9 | TGTGCCAGCAGCGTAGGGGACAGGAGTTTGACCTTC | CASSVGDRSLTF
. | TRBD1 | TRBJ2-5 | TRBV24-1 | TGTGCCACCAGTGATTCGTCCGGGACAGGGCAAGAGACCCAGTACTTC | CATSDSSGTGQETQYF